These 26 T cell receptor beta chains came from one sample sequenced in a study of T-cell reconstitution after alpha-beta-depleted transplantation in children. The TCRbeta library incorporated unique molecular identifiers. TCRdb reanalysed the PCR reads using MiXCR and keeps one entry per CDR3 protein. The sample yields 600,000 to 800,000 distinct CDR3 sequences, about an eighth seen once. The material was PBMCs, obtained before TCRalphabeta/CD19-depleted stem cell transplant. These receptors all come from a girl aged 2 to 10 with congenital amegakaryocytic thrombocytopenia, due to receive a stem cell transplant.

The chain combines TRBV9 with TRBJ2-1, with TRBD2 matching 11 bases. The CDR3 length is 18 residues. The V gene end was trimmed by 3 bases and the J gene end by 7 bases; junction bases not matched to a gene: 15. The V gene's germline CDR1 is SGDLS and CDR2 YYNGEE. CDR3 coding DNA: TGTGCCAGCAGCGCACACCCGGGTAGCGGGAGGGCCCTGAATGAGCAGTTCTTC. Its translation: CASSAHPGSGRALNEQFF. Variable domain in full (rest from reference TRBV9 and TRBJ2-1): DSGVTQTPKHLITATGQRVTLRCSPRSGDLSVYWYQQSLDQGLQFLIQYYNGEERAKGNILERFSAQQFPDLHSELNLSSLELGDSALYFCASSAHPGSGRALNEQFFGPGTRLTVL.

In its sample, this clonotype was seen a few times. The rearrangement links TRBV5-1 to TRBJ2-3, with 14 bases aligning to TRBD2. This CDR3 has 17 residues. The V gene end was trimmed by 2 bases and the J gene end by 1 base; junction bases not matched to a gene: 3. Germline lookup yields CDR1 SGHRS and CDR2 YFSETQ. Here the CDR3 DNA reads TGCGCCAGCAGCTTCGGACTAGCGGGAGGAGGCACAGATACGCAGTATTTT. Translating it yields CASSFGLAGGGTDTQYF.

There are many counts of this clonotype. CDR3 region: CASSYSGQAHNSGNTIYF. CDR3 sequence (DNA): TGTGCCAGCAGTTACTCAGGACAGGCACACAACTCTGGAAACACCATATATTTT. This sequence joins TRBV6-5 and TRBJ1-3; 7 bases agree with TRBD1. CDR3 length: 18 residues. CDR1 and CDR2 from the germline V gene are MNHEY and SVGAGI. Trimming cost V 0 bases and J 0 bases; bases outside gene matches: 8.

This clonotype was detected a few times. This chain connects TRBV5-1 to TRBJ2-5, with D possibly being TRBD1 (6 bases). Germline loops: CDR1 SGHRS, CDR2 YFSETQ. Trimming left V 1 base short and J 1 base short, with 11 bases between. CDR3 length: 15 residues. CDR3 DNA: TGCGCCAGCAGCTTGACAGGGTTAGGCCAAGAGACCCAGTACTTC. Residues: CASSLTGLGQETQYF.

The V gene is TRBV5-1, the J gene TRBJ2-5; TRBD2 agrees at 13 bases. The V gene's germline CDR1 is SGHRS and CDR2 YFSETQ. The CDR3 has 21 residues. V lost 2 bases and J lost 1; bases outside the gene matches: 17. CDR3: CASSFPRTSGSELTFQETQYF. CDR3 DNA sequence: TGCGCCAGCAGCTTCCCTCGGACTAGCGGGAGTGAGCTTACCTTCCAAGAGACCCAGTACTTC.

This clonotype was detected ten times or more. This chain joins TRBV2 and TRBJ2-7; 7 bases are a match to TRBD2. Looked up from germline, CDR1 is SNHLY and CDR2 is FYNNEI. With 4 bases clipped from V and 5 bases from J, the junction kept 2 bases outside the gene matches. The length of the CDR3 is 12 residues. The CDR3 nucleotides are TGTGCCAGCAGTGTGGCGGGAGACGAGCAGTACTTC. This sequence encodes CASSVAGDEQYF.

This sequence joins TRBV10-1 and TRBJ2-1; the D gene is possibly TRBD1 (5 bases). The CDR3 runs to 16 residues. Germline loops: CDR1 WNHNN, CDR2 SYGVQD (reference sequence). V was trimmed by 4 bases and J by 1 base, leaving 14 bases between them. The CDR3 sequence: CASSGQGRDSYNEQFF. The CDR3 bases are TGCGCCAGCAGTGGTCAGGGAAGAGATTCCTACAATGAGCAGTTCTTC.

This clonotype has more than one count but fewer than ten. This chain uses TRBV6-1 with TRBJ2-7; 8 bases are a match to TRBD2. Germline loops: CDR1 MNHNS, CDR2 SASEGT. The CDR3 is 13 residues long. Trimming removed 5 bases from V and 5 bases from J; junction bases left unmatched: 5. CDR3 amino acids: CASSRGGVHEQYF. CDR3 DNA: TGTGCCAGCAGTCGGGGGGGCGTTCACGAGCAGTACTTC.

This chain connects TRBV7-2 to TRBJ2-1; 8 positions match TRBD2. Trimming removed 6 bases from V and 4 bases from J; junction bases left unmatched: 8. CDR1 is SGHTA, CDR2 FQGNSA, per germline. CDR3 size: 15 residues. For the CDR3, the DNA is TGTGCCAGCAGTCCGACTAGCGTGTATTACAATGAGCAGTTCTTC. This sequence encodes CASSPTSVYYNEQFF.

This clonotype was recorded many times. The genes are TRBV27 and TRBJ2-2, with 9 bases that match TRBD1. The CDR3 is 14 amino acids. Germline lookup yields CDR1 MNHEY and CDR2 SMNVEV (reference sequence). V was clipped by 10 bases and J by 1 base; unmatched bases: 4. In DNA, the CDR3 is TGTGCCAACAGGGGGCTTTTGAACACCGGGGAGCTGTTTTTT. Amino acid sequence: CANRGLLNTGELFF.

This clonotype was found many times. The genes are TRBV12-3 or TRBV12-4 and TRBJ2-2, with 10 bases lining up with TRBD2. The junction had 22 bases not matched to a gene; V was cut back by 4 bases and J by 5 bases. This CDR3 has 21 residues. DNA of the CDR3: TGTGCCAGCAGTTCCAGAGCCAGAGCAGGTGTACTAGCGGGACGTACCGGGGAGCTGTTTTTT. Amino acids: CASSSRARAGVLAGRTGELFF.

This clonotype was counted ten times or more. This chain joins TRBV5-1 and TRBJ2-2; possible D gene TRBD2, 6 bases. The V end lost 2 bases, the J end lost 7 bases, and 15 bases lay between the germline ends. This CDR3 comprises 15 residues. The germline V gene encodes CDR1 SGHRS and CDR2 YFSETQ. The CDR3 loop is CASSLAAGSGGELFF. The CDR3, as DNA: TGCGCCAGCAGCTTAGCTGCGGGATCGGGCGGGGAGCTGTTTTTT. Looking up the rest from reference TRBV5-1 and TRBJ2-2 gives the full variable domain: KAGVTQTPRYLIKTRGQQVTLSCSPISGHRSVSWYQQTPGQGLQFLFEYFSETQRNKGNFPGRFSGRQFSNSRSEMNVSTLELGDSALYLCASSLAAGSGGELFFGEGSRLTVL.

This clonotype was seen repeatedly, ten times or more. This chain links TRBV20-1 with TRBJ2-5; 9 nucleotides align to TRBD1. Germline lookup yields CDR1 DFQATT and CDR2 SNEGSKA (reference sequence). The length of the CDR3 is 15 residues. J lost 5 bases, V lost 2 bases, and 9 bases had no gene match. The CDR3 bases are TGCAGTGCTAGACTGGACAGGGGCGAGTGGGAGACCCAGTACTTC. Translated: CSARLDRGEWETQYF.

This clonotype was detected ten times or more. The chain employs TRBV7-6 and TRBJ1-4; D is uncertain. The CDR3 totals 13 residues. The V and J ends lost 5 bases and 5 bases respectively, with 9 bases between them. Germline assignment: CDR1 SGHVS and CDR2 FNYEAQ. The CDR3 nucleotides read TGTGCCAGCAGCCCCCGTCTCAATGAAAAACTGTTTTTT. Amino acids: CASSPRLNEKLFF.

This clonotype was recorded at least ten times. This rearrangement joins TRBV7-6 to TRBJ2-5, with 10 nucleotides matching TRBD2. CDR3 length: 13 residues. The V gene end was trimmed by 7 bases and the J gene end by 3 bases; junction bases not matched to a gene: 2. Germline values: CDR1 SGHVS, CDR2 FNYEAQ. The CDR3 DNA is TGTGCCAGCAACGGACTAGCGGAAGAGACCCAGTACTTC. This gives the protein CASNGLAEETQYF.

The rearrangement joins TRBV14 to TRBJ1-1; the D is unclear. The germline V gene encodes CDR1 SGHDN and CDR2 FVKESK. V was shortened by 4 bases and J by 4 bases, with 10 bases between the two germline ends. CDR3 length: 13 residues. This chain's CDR3 is CASSRPGGTEAFF. The CDR3 DNA reads as TGTGCCAGCAGCCGACCGGGTGGCACTGAAGCTTTCTTT.

This clonotype was counted ten times or more. The rearrangement joins TRBV20-1 to TRBJ2-2, with TRBD1 matching 9 bases. The junction had 6 bases not matched to a gene; V was cut back by 6 bases and J by 4 bases. The length of the CDR3 is 14 residues. CDR1 and CDR2 from the germline V gene are DFQATT and SNEGSKA (reference sequence). The CDR3 protein is CSARQGVITGELFF. The CDR3 DNA reads TGCAGTGCGAGACAGGGGGTAATCACCGGGGAGCTGTTTTTT.

This clonotype was counted only a few times. The chain links TRBV7-9 to TRBJ2-1, with D possibly matching TRBD2 (6 bases). Germline CDR1 reads SEHNR; CDR2 reads FQNEAQ (reference sequence). V lost 5 bases and J lost 4, with 15 bases in between. This CDR3 spans 15 amino acids. In nucleotides, the CDR3 is TGTGCCAGCAGCCCTATTGTTGGGACTTACAATGAGCAGTTCTTC. It specifies CASSPIVGTYNEQFF.

A remark on this clonotype: It may be a read error: a sequence one base away is much more abundant. The CDR3: CCARDFKRTDTQYF. The CDR3 nucleotides are TGCTGTGCTAGAGATTTCAAGAGGACAGATACGCAGTATTTT. The rearrangement links TRBV20-1 to TRBJ2-3; D not certain. The germline CDR1 and CDR2 sequences are DFQATT and SNEGSKA (reference sequence). The CDR3 is made up of 14 amino acids.

This clonotype was observed at least ten times. The chain uses TRBV20-1 and TRBJ1-2; perhaps TRBD1 as D (6 bases). This CDR3 has 12 residues. V lost 3 bases and J lost 8, with 13 bases in between. Germline V gene data show CDR1 as DFQATT and CDR2 as SNEGSKA (reference sequence). The CDR3: CSARGHQGGYTF. The CDR3 DNA sequence: TGCAGTGCTAGGGGACACCAAGGGGGCTACACCTTC.

This sequence joins TRBV7-2 and TRBJ1-1, with D possibly being TRBD1 (5 bases). V dropped 0 bases and J dropped 1 base, with 15 bases sitting between them. This CDR3 contains 17 residues. The germline V gene has CDR1 SGHTA and CDR2 FQGNSA. The chain's CDR3 is CASSLAGGGRENTEAFF. The CDR3 DNA sequence: TGTGCCAGCAGCTTAGCGGGCGGCGGCAGGGAGAACACTGAAGCTTTCTTT. Complete variable domain (other parts from reference TRBV7-2 and TRBJ1-1): GAGVSQSPSNKVTEKGKDVELRCDPISGHTALYWYRQSLGQGLEFLIYFQGNSAPDKSGLPSDRFSAERTGGSVSTLTIQRTQQEDSAVYLCASSLAGGGRENTEAFFGQGTRLTVV.

Ten or more counts support this clonotype. The CDR3: CASSLSRASGPYEQYF. CDR3 sequence (DNA): TGTGCCAGCAGTTTATCTAGGGCTAGCGGACCCTACGAGCAGTACTTC. The V gene is TRBV27, the J gene TRBJ2-7, with 7 bases that match TRBD2. The V and J ends lost 0 bases and 2 bases, in that order; junction bases with no gene match: 7. The CDR3 is 16 residues long. Germline CDR1 and CDR2: MNHEY and SMNVEV (reference sequence).

This clonotype was detected many times. The V and J genes are TRBV10-3 and TRBJ1-5; 9 bases agree with TRBD1. V lost 8 bases and J lost 5; bases outside the gene matches: 7. The CDR3 consists of 14 residues. Germline V lookup: CDR1 ENHRY, CDR2 SYGVKD. CDR3 DNA sequence: TGTGCCATCGGCCCTGACAGGGGGGATCAGCCCCAGCATTTT. Residues: CAIGPDRGDQPQHF.

As regards this clonotype: This may arise from a read error, as a much more abundant clone is one base away. This chain links TRBV29-1 with TRBJ1-3, with a possible D match to TRBD1 (6 bases). The ends were cut back, 5 bases at V and 0 bases at J, with 8 bases in the middle. This CDR3 is built from 13 residues. Germline V gene sequence: CDR1 SQVTM, CDR2 ANQGSEA. For the CDR3, the DNA is TGCAGCGTTTGGACAGCCTCTGGAAACACCATATATTTT. It yields the protein CSVWTASGNTIYF.

The sample holds a few counts of this clonotype. The chain carries TRBV12-3 or TRBV12-4 and TRBJ2-7, with 7 bases lining up with TRBD2. V lost 5 bases to trimming and J lost 4 bases; unmatched junction nucleotides: 11. The CDR3 is 15 amino acids. The CDR3 DNA reads as TGTGCCAGCAGTCTTAGCGGGCCCAGGGAATACGAGCAGTACTTC. This translates into CASSLSGPREYEQYF.

This clonotype was seen repeatedly, ten times or more. This chain links TRBV25-1 with TRBJ2-1; the D gene is possibly TRBD2 (5 bases). V shed 2 bases and J shed 10 bases, with 15 bases lying between them. CDR1 is MGHDK and CDR2 is SYGVNS in the germline V gene. This CDR3 contains 14 residues. The CDR3 region has the DNA TGTGCCAGCAGTGAAAGGGTAACTAGTAGCGAGCAGTTCTTC. Protein: CASSERVTSSEQFF.